This paragraph covers one T cell receptor beta chain sequence. These data come from a study of HIV-infected patients and healthy controls. The repertoire came from unfractionated whole blood and reflected all unsorted peripheral T cells. V was shortened by 7 bases and J by 2 bases, with 8 bases between the two germline ends. The CDR3 is 11 residues long. In germline, CDR1 is SQVTM, CDR2 ANQGSEA. Alpha and beta constant-region primers primed reverse transcription of about 470 ng RNA. Alpha and beta chain libraries were made separately by chain-specific third strand synthesis with multiplexing indices. TCRdb redid the calling of the 5' RACE reads with MiXCR, one entry per CDR3 protein. The table shows around 6,000 distinct CDR3 sequences, with around 25% occurring only once.

The sequence was obtained from an adult with HIV infection. V usage is TRBV29-1 and J usage is TRBJ2-5; D ambiguous. The sequenced sample was blood, obtained before antiretroviral therapy. The CDR3 DNA is TGCAGCGGACTTGGGCAAGAGACCCAGTACTTC. Protein sequence: CSGLGQETQYF.